Below, 2 T cell receptor beta chains from the same sample are listed, as sequenced in a study of CD8 T cells in Susac syndrome. Roughly 0.45 to 1 ug RNA was reverse transcribed with random hexamers. From the immunoSEQ multiplex PCR reads, TCRdb called clonotypes with MiXCR, one entry per CDR3 protein. In the table there are around 300,000 distinct CDR3 sequences, about nine tenths of which are singletons. The sequencing input was CD8+ T cells from PBMCs. These receptor sequences come from a human donor with multiple sclerosis.

V gene TRBV27 combines with J gene TRBJ1-1; D gene uncertain. Between the trimmed V and J ends, which lost 4 bases and 1 base, there was a span of 13 bases. The CDR3 extends over 15 amino acids. Germline CDR1 is MNHEY and CDR2 is SMNVEV (reference sequence). The chain's CDR3 is CASSSAAGRNTEAFF. The CDR3 coding sequence is TGTGCCAGCAGTTCGGCGGCAGGTCGGAACACTGAAGCTTTCTTT.

The rearrangement uses TRBV7-3 and TRBJ2-1; 10 nucleotides agree with TRBD2. V lost 4 bases, J lost 6 bases, and 6 bases stayed unmatched. Germline values: CDR1 SGHTA, CDR2 FQGTGA. CDR3 length: 15 amino acids. As DNA, the CDR3 is TGTGCCAGCAGCTCAGCGGGAGGGCCGGGCAATGAGCAGTTCTTC. Its protein is CASSSAGGPGNEQFF.